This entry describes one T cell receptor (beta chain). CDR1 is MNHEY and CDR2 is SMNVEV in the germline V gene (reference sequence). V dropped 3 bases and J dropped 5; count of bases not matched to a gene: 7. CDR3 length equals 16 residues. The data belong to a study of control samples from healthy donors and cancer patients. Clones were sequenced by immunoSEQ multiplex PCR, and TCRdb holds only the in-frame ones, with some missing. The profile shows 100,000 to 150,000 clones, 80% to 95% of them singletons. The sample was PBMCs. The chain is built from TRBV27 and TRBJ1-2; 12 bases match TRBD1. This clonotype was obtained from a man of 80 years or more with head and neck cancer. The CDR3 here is CASSLGTGGAQYGYTF. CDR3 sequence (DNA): TGTGCCAGCAGTTTGGGGACAGGGGGCGCGCAGTATGGCTACACCTTC.